This T cell receptor (beta chain) stems from a study of cytomegalovirus exposure and HLA in healthy donors. Deletions cut 2 bases from V and 3 bases from J, with 11 bases between. The CDR3 extends over 15 amino acids. Germline V gene data show CDR1 as SGHTA and CDR2 as FQGNSA. The PCR made use of 60 Vbeta and 13 Jbeta primers. Here immunoSEQ multiplex PCR was the method, and the copy in TCRdb shows in-frame clones only, minus some. The table has over 30,000 clones, roughly two thirds seen once. With respect to this clone: What it binds is not known.

Study-level results: Testing in vitro showed a few CMV-associated chains specific for CMV antigens. Solely CMV serostatus was available to characterize immune exposure.

What was sequenced was PBMCs. The chain has TRBV7-2 and TRBJ2-1; D is ambiguous. The receptor comes from a man aged 35-49 years in good health and CMV-seropositive. CDR3 coding DNA: TGTGCCAGCAGCTTACGGCAGGCTCGCTACAATGAGCAGTTCTTC. It yields the protein CASSLRQARYNEQFF. The full variable domain, rest sourced from reference TRBV7-2 and TRBJ2-1, is GAGVSQSPSNKVTEKGKDVELRCDPISGHTALYWYRQSLGQGLEFLIYFQGNSAPDKSGLPSDRFSAERTGGSVSTLTIQRTQQEDSAVYLCASSLRQARYNEQFFGPGTRLTVL.